Presented here are 12 T cell receptor beta chains from one specimen sequenced in a study of blood T cells in healthy people across ages. The second PCR ran about 6 to 11 cycles with a sample-barcoded 5' primer and J-beta primers. A single record per CDR3 protein comes from TCRdb applying MiXCR to the 5' RACE reads. The data show approximately 940,000 distinct CDR3 sequences, around 48% seen once. Sequencing input: blood. The receptor source for this set is a man aged 25-40 years in good health.

This clonotype was observed many times. V gene TRBV29-1 combines with J gene TRBJ2-1; 8 nucleotides line up with TRBD1. Germline V gene sequence: CDR1 SQVTM, CDR2 ANQGSEA. The trim removed 4 bases at V and 9 bases at J, leaving 14 bases unmatched. CDR3 length equals 15 residues. CDR3 sequence: CSVVMPRGLRGEQFF. The CDR3, as DNA: TGCAGCGTTGTTATGCCCAGGGGGCTACGTGGTGAGCAGTTCTTC.

This chain joins TRBV6-2 or TRBV6-3 and TRBJ2-1; TRBD2 might be the D (5 bases). Germline V gene lookup returns CDR1 MNHEY and CDR2 SVGEGT. This CDR3 comprises 13 residues. Trimming shortened V by 5 bases and J by 9 bases, and 14 bases separated the two germline ends. CDR3: CASSGIRGGEQFF. CDR3 DNA sequence: TGTGCCAGCAGTGGAATCCGTGGAGGTGAGCAGTTCTTC.

Remarks on this clonotype: One junction end does not reproduce the germline sequence, and a read error may be involved. This chain uses TRBV29-1 with TRBJ1-4, with TRBD1 matching over 7 bases. CDR3 length: 15 residues. CDR1 and CDR2 (germline): SQVTM, ANQGSEA. The chain's CDR3 is CGVEGQTGSVEKLFF. DNA of the CDR3: TGCGGCGTTGAAGGTCAGACAGGGAGCGTAGAAAAACTGTTTTTT.

This sequence joins TRBV4-1 and TRBJ2-1, with D perhaps TRBD2 (5 bases). V was pared by 0 bases and J by 10 bases, with 13 bases between. CDR3 length: 14 amino acids. Germline lookup yields CDR1 MGHRA and CDR2 YSYEKL. In nucleotides, the CDR3 is TGCGCCAGCAGCCAAGATCGGGATTTGGCGGAGCAGTTCTTC. Translating it yields CASSQDRDLAEQFF.

This clonotype has just a few counts. CDR3 in DNA: TGCAGCGGCTCCCAATCACAGGACTCCTACGAGCAGTACTTC. Translated, it gives CSGSQSQDSYEQYF. The chain is built from TRBV29-1 and TRBJ2-7; TRBD1 might be the D (5 bases). CDR3 length: 14 amino acids. The germline V gene has CDR1 SQVTM and CDR2 ANQGSEA. V was cut by 7 bases and J by 0 bases, with 16 bases left in between.

V and J are TRBV7-2 and TRBJ2-4, with TRBD1 as a possible D gene (6 bases). The V gene's germline CDR1 is SGHTA and CDR2 FQGNSA. The length of the CDR3 is 17 residues. Trimming removed 5 bases from V and 2 bases from J, with 19 bases in between. The CDR3 spells CASSGKQGVSSKNIQYF. The CDR3 DNA follows: TGTGCCAGCAGCGGCAAACAGGGAGTCTCTTCCAAAAACATTCAGTACTTC.

As concerns this clonotype: Sequence at one end of the junction differs from germline and may be a read error. The chain uses TRBV27 and TRBJ1-2, with 7 bases matching TRBD1. In germline, CDR1 is MNHEY, CDR2 SMNVEV (reference sequence). The CDR3 loop spans 13 amino acids. The CDR3: CAISLGTEYGYTF. As DNA, the CDR3 is TGTGCCATCAGTTTGGGGACAGAGTATGGCTACACCTTC.

The rearrangement links TRBV29-1 to TRBJ2-5, with D unclear. Gene TRBJ2-7 matches the end of the DNA better, so the J call may be wrong. There are 11 residues in the CDR3. Germline V CDR1 and CDR2: SQVTM, ANQGSEA. The CDR3 reads CSVTNSYEQYF. The DNA of the CDR3 is TGCAGCGTCACAAACTCCTACGAGCAGTACTTC.

The V and J genes are TRBV12-3 or TRBV12-4 and TRBJ2-1; D perhaps matches TRBD2 (6 bases). This CDR3 comprises 15 residues. V shed 6 bases and J shed 4 bases, with 16 bases lying between them. CDR3: CASRPHSAGYNEQFF. The CDR3 nucleotides read TGTGCCAGCAGACCCCATAGTGCGGGGTACAATGAGCAGTTCTTC.

The V call is TRBV5-6, the J call TRBJ2-4; D is unresolved. The DNA end favors TRBJ2-7, so the J call may be wrong. Germline V gene data show CDR1 as SGHDT and CDR2 as YYEEEE. This CDR3 is 14 amino acids long. The CDR3 here is CASSLSAISHEQYF. The CDR3 DNA sequence: TGTGCCAGCAGCTTATCTGCCATTTCCCACGAGCAGTACTTC.

V is TRBV4-1 and J is TRBJ2-1, with D perhaps being TRBD1 or TRBD2 (5 bases each). Germline V lookup: CDR1 MGHRA, CDR2 YSYEKL. CDR3 size: 15 residues. Trimming removed 3 bases at V and 8 bases at J, with 17 bases between. CDR3 DNA: TGCGCCAGCAGCCACGGGCAGGGAGAATGGGATGAGCAGTTCTTC. Its protein is CASSHGQGEWDEQFF.

This rearrangement joins TRBV20-1 to TRBJ1-4; D not resolved. Germline V lookup: CDR1 DFQATT, CDR2 SNEGSKA (reference sequence). V was shortened by 3 bases and J by 1 base, with 6 bases between the two germline ends. The CDR3 contains 13 residues. In DNA, the CDR3 is TGCAGTGCTAGTCCTGAAACTAATGAAAAACTGTTTTTT. Residues: CSASPETNEKLFF.